The clone carrying this T cell receptor (beta chain) was found many times. A duration under 3 months, NOSPECS ≥4, CAS ≥3 and moderate-to-severe activity characterized the donors with ophthalmopathy. Certain patients were not enrolled. These were patients with other autoimmune diseases, uncontrolled infections, pregnancy or lactation. Clinical symptoms, serum thyroxine, TRAb, thyroid ultrasound and orbital computed tomography formed the basis of diagnosis. The PBMCs had their origin in less than 13 ml of fresh peripheral blood. The data originate from a study of Graves' ophthalmopathy and Graves' hyperthyroidism. The CDR3 has 14 amino acids. Germline V gene lookup returns CDR1 SGHTA and CDR2 FQGTGA. Trimming shortened V by 3 bases and J by 8 bases, and 11 bases separated the two germline ends. Investigators amplified TCR beta CDR3 regions from RNA transcripts. HTBI primers were employed in first-round RT-PCR, then a second-round multiplex PCR followed. TCRdb recomputed calls from the multiplex PCR reads with MiXCR, one row per CDR3 protein. The data contain about 410,000 distinct CDR3 sequences, about a sixth of them singletons.

This chain uses TRBV7-3 with TRBJ1-6; D unclear. Sequenced input: peripheral blood. The sequence derives from a woman aged 18 to 35 with Graves' ophthalmopathy. DNA for the CDR3: TGTGCCAGCAGCTTGGGGTCCACGTATTCACCCCTCCACTTT. Its translation: CASSLGSTYSPLHF.